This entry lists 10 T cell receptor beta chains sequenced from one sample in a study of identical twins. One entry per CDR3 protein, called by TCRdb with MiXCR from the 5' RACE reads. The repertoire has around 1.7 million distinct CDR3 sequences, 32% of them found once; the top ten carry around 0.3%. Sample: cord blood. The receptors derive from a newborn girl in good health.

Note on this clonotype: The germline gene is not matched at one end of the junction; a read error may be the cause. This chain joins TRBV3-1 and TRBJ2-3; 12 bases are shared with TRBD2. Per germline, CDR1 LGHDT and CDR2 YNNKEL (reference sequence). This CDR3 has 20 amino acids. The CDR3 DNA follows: TGTGCCGGCAGCCAAGTCTTCCCTAGCGGGAGGGAGGTGGTCACAGATACGCAGTATTTT. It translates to CAGSQVFPSGREVVTDTQYF.

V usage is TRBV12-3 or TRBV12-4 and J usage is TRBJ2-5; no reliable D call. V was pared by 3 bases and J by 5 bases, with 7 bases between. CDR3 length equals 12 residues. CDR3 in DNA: TGTGCCAGCAGTTTTTTCTTGGAGACCCAGTACTTC. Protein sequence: CASSFFLETQYF.

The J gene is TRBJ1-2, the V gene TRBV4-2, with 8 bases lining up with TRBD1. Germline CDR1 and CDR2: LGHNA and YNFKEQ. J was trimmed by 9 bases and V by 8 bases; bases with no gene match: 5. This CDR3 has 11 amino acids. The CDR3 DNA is TGTGCCAGCGGGACAGGAGCGAGCTACACCTTC. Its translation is CASGTGASYTF.

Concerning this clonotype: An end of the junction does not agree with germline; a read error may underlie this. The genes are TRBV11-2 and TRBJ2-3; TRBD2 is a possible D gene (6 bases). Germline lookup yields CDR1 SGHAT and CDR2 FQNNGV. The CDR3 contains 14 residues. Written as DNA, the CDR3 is TGTTCCAGCAGCTCGGGAGCGGGCACAGATACGCAGTATTTT. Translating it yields CSSSSGAGTDTQYF.

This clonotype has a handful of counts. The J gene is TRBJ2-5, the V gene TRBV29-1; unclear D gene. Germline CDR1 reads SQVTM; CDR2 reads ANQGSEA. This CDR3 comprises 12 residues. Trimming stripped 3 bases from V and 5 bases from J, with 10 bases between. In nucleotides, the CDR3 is TGCAGCGTTGATTTCGCGAGGGAGACCCAGTACTTC. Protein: CSVDFARETQYF.

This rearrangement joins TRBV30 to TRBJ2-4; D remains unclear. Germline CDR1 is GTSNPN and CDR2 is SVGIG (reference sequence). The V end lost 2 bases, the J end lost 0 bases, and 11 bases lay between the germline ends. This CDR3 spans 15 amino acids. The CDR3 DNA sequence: TGTGCCTGGAGTAACACGAACTTAGCCAAAAACATTCAGTACTTC. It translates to CAWSNTNLAKNIQYF.

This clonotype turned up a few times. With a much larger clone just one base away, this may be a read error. The CDR3 reads CSARVRYEQYF. As DNA, the CDR3 is TGCAGTGCTAGAGTGAGGTACGAGCAGTACTTC. The chain recombines TRBV20-1 with TRBJ2-7; no clear D. The CDR3 sequence is 11 residues long. Germline V CDR1 and CDR2: DFQATT, SNEGSKA (reference sequence). V shed 1 base and J shed 4 bases, with 5 bases lying between them.

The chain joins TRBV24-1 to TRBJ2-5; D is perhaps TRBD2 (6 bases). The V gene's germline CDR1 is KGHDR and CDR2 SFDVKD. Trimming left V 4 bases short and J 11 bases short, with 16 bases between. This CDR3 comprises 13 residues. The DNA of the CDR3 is TGTGCCACCAGTGAGGCAGGGAGGAATGAGCAGTACTTC. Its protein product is CATSEAGRNEQYF.

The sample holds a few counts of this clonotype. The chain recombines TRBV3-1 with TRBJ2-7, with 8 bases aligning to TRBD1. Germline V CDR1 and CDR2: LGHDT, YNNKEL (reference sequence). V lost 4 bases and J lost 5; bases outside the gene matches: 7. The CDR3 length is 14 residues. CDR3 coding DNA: TGTGCCAGCAGCCCCCGGACAGGGCGACACGAGCAGTACTTC. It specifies CASSPRTGRHEQYF.

This CDR3 is CASSLVGLLDTQYF. The CDR3 DNA is TGTGCCAGCAGCTTAGTCGGCCTATTGGATACGCAGTATTTT. The gene calls are TRBV7-2 and TRBJ2-3; D unclear. Germline V lookup: CDR1 SGHTA, CDR2 FQGNSA. Trimming cost V 1 base and J 6 bases, with 11 bases left between them. CDR3 length: 14 amino acids.